This T cell receptor beta chain stems from a study of technical replicates of blood from several donors. The CDR3 is made up of 14 amino acids. Germline V gene sequence: CDR1 MRHNA, CDR2 SNTAGT. V lost 4 bases and J lost 8; bases outside the gene matches: 5. Method: immunoSEQ multiplex PCR; TCRdb's copy keeps in-frame clones and lacks some. The sample has approximately 69,000 clones, approximately 88% seen once. This receptor was taken from a human donor in good health. Some clones in this sample may be carry-over from other donors' samples. The chain joins TRBV6-4 to TRBJ2-1; 10 bases fit TRBD2. The sample taken for sequencing was PBMCs. The CDR3 reads CASSVLAGDYEQFF. CDR3 DNA: TGTGCCAGCAGTGTTCTAGCGGGAGACTATGAGCAGTTCTTC.